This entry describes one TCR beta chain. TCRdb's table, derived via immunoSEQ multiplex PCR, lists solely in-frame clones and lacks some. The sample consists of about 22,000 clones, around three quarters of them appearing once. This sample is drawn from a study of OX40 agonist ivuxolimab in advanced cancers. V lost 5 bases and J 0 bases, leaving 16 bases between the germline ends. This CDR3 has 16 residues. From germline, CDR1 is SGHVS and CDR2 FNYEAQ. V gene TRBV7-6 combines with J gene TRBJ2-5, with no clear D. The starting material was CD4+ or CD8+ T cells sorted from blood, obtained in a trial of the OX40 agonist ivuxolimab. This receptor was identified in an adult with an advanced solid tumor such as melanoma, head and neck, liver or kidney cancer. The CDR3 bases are TGTGCCAGCAGCCCGCGCCAGCCCTCGTACCAAGAGACCCAGTACTTC. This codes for CASSPRQPSYQETQYF.